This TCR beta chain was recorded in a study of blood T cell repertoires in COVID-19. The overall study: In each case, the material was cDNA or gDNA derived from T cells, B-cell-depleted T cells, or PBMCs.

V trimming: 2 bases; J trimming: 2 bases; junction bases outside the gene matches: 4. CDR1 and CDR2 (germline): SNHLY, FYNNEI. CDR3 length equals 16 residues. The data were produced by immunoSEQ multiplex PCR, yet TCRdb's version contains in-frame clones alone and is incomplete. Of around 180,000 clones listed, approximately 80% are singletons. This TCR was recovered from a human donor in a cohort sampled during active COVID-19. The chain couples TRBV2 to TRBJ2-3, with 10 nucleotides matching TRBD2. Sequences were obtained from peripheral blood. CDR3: CASSERTSGFTDTQYF. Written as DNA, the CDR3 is TGTGCCAGCAGTGAAAGGACTAGCGGATTCACAGATACGCAGTATTTT.